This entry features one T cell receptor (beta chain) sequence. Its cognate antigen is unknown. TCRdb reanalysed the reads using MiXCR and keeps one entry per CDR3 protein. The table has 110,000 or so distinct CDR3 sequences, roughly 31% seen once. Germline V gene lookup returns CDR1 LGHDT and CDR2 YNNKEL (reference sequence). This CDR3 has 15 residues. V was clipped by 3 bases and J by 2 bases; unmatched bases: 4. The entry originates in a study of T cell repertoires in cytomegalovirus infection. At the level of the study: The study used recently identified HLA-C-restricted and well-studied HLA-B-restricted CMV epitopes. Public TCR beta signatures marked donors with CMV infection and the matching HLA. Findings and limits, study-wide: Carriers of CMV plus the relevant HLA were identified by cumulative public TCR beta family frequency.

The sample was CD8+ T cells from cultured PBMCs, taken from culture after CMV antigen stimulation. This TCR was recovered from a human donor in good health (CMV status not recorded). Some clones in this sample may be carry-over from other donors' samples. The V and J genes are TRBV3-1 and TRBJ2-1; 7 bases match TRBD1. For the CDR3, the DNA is TGTGCCAGCAGCCATAACAGGGGACCCTACAATGAGCAGTTCTTC. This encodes CASSHNRGPYNEQFF.